The rows below give T cell receptor beta chains drawn from one sample of a study of T cell repertoires in cytomegalovirus infection. TCRdb passed the reads through MiXCR, listing each CDR3 protein once. This table has fewer than 850,000 distinct CDR3 sequences, 25% to 35% appearing once. No antigens are known for them. The sample in question was cultured CD8+ T cells from PBMCs, obtained from culture after CMV antigen stimulation. Source of these receptors: a human donor in good health (CMV status not recorded). Some clones in this sample may be carry-over from other donors' samples. CDR3s leave out the opening cysteine and the closing phenylalanine or tryptophan.

j_call,v_call,cdr3_aa
TRBJ2-7,TRBV5-6,ASSYSGQTTYEQY
TRBJ1-1,TRBV12-3/TRBV12-4,ASGDRGPLEAF
TRBJ2-2,TRBV7-6,ASSPPAGATGELF
TRBJ2-7,TRBV5-8,ASSFARLGGDEQY
TRBJ1-5,TRBV6-1,ASRAGVEDQPQH
TRBJ1-2,TRBV6-1,ASSDLPGQGVRGYT
TRBJ1-6,TRBV7-9,ASSSPGTGGSPLH
TRBJ1-5,TRBV27,ASSPIDSGDQPQH
TRBJ2-6,TRBV19,ASNYPSGANVLT
TRBJ1-6,TRBV19,ASSIAQEVWRINSPLH
TRBJ1-1,TRBV13,ASSFSGGGNTEAF
TRBJ2-1,TRBV15,ASSGHSGAFREQF
TRBJ2-3,TRBV15,ATSRIGRETDTQY
TRBJ1-4,TRBV2,ASSEPNEKLF
TRBJ2-2,TRBV10-3,AISEVEENTGELF
TRBJ2-7,TRBV5-1,ASSIRSGLVTTSYEQY
TRBJ1-2,TRBV29-1,SVEDRNARSRTPFYGYT
TRBJ1-2,TRBV12-3/TRBV12-4,ASNLGLLSRANYGYT
TRBJ1-5,TRBV7-6,ASSRGDYSNQPQH
TRBJ2-1,TRBV4-1,ASSQELPGLYNEQF
TRBJ2-2,TRBV4-1,ASSQVPGNTGELF
TRBJ2-1,TRBV7-6,ASSSLLAAGANNEQF
TRBJ2-3,TRBV24-1,AAASTDTQY
TRBJ2-2,TRBV6-5,ASKTGTGVTGELF
TRBJ1-1,TRBV6-2/TRBV6-3,ASTPGGPEAF
TRBJ2-3,TRBV15,ATSRDQGSAGTQY
TRBJ2-1,TRBV5-4,ASSGGRGPYNEQF
TRBJ2-3,TRBV20-1,SARDPGAHASTDTQY
TRBJ2-7,TRBV6-2/TRBV6-3,ASSRRQGSDEQY
TRBJ2-3,TRBV7-6,ASSPWTGGTDTQY
TRBJ1-2,TRBV7-8,ASSLERGFYGYT
TRBJ2-1,TRBV20-1,SAMVAGGYNEQF
TRBJ2-4,TRBV7-2,ASSLASPFNIQY